Listed here are 7 T cell receptor beta chains from one sample, sequenced in a study of blood T cell repertoires in COVID-19. TCRdb's table, derived via immunoSEQ multiplex PCR, lists solely in-frame clones and lacks some. The repertoire holds some 350,000 clones, with roughly 90% as singletons. Sequencing input: peripheral blood. All receptors come from a man aged 18 to 30 with active or convalescent COVID-19.

The CDR3 reads CSVPGLAGGIVGTDTQYF. The CDR3 nucleotides read TGCAGCGTACCGGGACTAGCGGGAGGTATAGTCGGTACAGATACGCAGTATTTT. This chain links TRBV29-1 with TRBJ2-3, with 15 positions matching TRBD2. CDR3 length: 18 amino acids. V lost 6 bases and J lost 3; bases outside the gene matches: 13. Germline V gene data show CDR1 as SQVTM and CDR2 as ANQGSEA.

This chain uses TRBV27 with TRBJ1-2; the D is unclear. The CDR3 runs 13 residues. V lost 4 bases and J 6 bases, leaving 12 bases between the germline ends. Germline CDR1 is MNHEY and CDR2 is SMNVEV (reference sequence). DNA for the CDR3: TGTGCCAGCAGTTGGGCGGGTTTAAATGGCTACACCTTC. This translates into CASSWAGLNGYTF.

The gene calls are TRBV3-1 (or the pseudogene TRBV3-2) and TRBJ1-5, with D perhaps matching TRBD1 (6 bases). Trimming removed 2 bases from V and 0 bases from J, with 8 bases in between. The germline CDR1 and CDR2 sequences are LGHDT and YNNKEL (reference sequence). The CDR3 consists of 15 residues. The CDR3 DNA is TGTGCCAGCAGCCAAAGGACAGATAGCAATCAGCCCCAGCATTTT. Translating gives CASSQRTDSNQPQHF.

The chain joins TRBV21-1 to TRBJ1-4; the table's TRBD1 call for D was not verified on the DNA. TRBV21-1 is assigned pseudogene status. The CDR3 loop spans 15 amino acids. The DNA of the CDR3 is TGTGCCAGCAGCCCCCAGACAGGGGGGAATGAAAAACTGTTTTTT. Protein sequence: CASSPQTGGNEKLFF.

This chain connects TRBV5-1 to TRBJ2-7; possible D gene TRBD2, 5 bases. Germline V gene lookup returns CDR1 SGHRS and CDR2 YFSETQ. Trimming shortened V by 0 bases and J by 6 bases, and 19 bases separated the two germline ends. This CDR3 comprises 16 residues. CDR3 amino acids: CASSLGGSDRVSEQYF. The DNA of the CDR3 is TGCGCCAGCAGCTTGGGCGGGTCTGATAGGGTCTCCGAGCAGTACTTC.

The chain uses TRBV21-1 and TRBJ2-3; the D call TRBD2 from the table was never checked on the DNA. TRBV21-1 is labeled a pseudogene. The CDR3 has 14 amino acids. The CDR3 region has the DNA TGTGCCAGCAGGGGACTAGCTGGGTCAGATACGCAGTATTTT. This translates into CASRGLAGSDTQYF.

V gene TRBV3-1 (or the pseudogene TRBV3-2) combines with J gene TRBJ1-4, with 8 nucleotides matching TRBD1. The CDR3 runs to 13 residues. From germline, CDR1 is LGHDT and CDR2 YNNKEL (reference sequence). After removal of 4 bases from V and 7 bases from J, the junction contained 2 bases not matched to a gene. The CDR3 here is CASSLTGGEKLFF. The CDR3 DNA reads as TGTGCCAGCAGCCTAACAGGGGGTGAAAAACTGTTTTTT.